These 10 T cell receptor beta chains share one sample of origin, sequenced in a study of control samples from healthy donors and cancer patients (dated by TCRdb to 2019 to 2021). The method was the immunoSEQ multiplex PCR assay. The source is immuneACCESS, and TCRdb retained only in-frame sequences with V and J called. Part of the clones is not carried over; for the studies checked, unresolved V genes explain less than half of this, and the remainder is unexplained. Across this sample there are about 80,000 clones, with roughly nine tenths seen only once. The leading ten clones occupy roughly 7.6% of the sample. Sequencing used blood. All receptors derive from a woman aged 60-70 years in good health.

In this sample, this clone turned up once. The chain links TRBV28 to TRBJ1-2; D is uncertain. Trimming pared 8 bases from V and 3 bases from J, leaving 16 bases between. The CDR3 extends over 14 amino acids. Germline V lookup: CDR1 MDHEN, CDR2 SYDVKM. The CDR3 loop reads CASGVTDPYYGYTF. The CDR3 nucleotides read TGTGCCAGCGGGGTAACAGACCCGTACTATGGCTACACCTTC.

This clone was observed a single time. The same CDR3 can be traced to other DNA sequences in this sample. The chain joins TRBV5-4 to TRBJ2-3; D unclear. The V end lost 0 bases, the J end lost 4 bases, and 0 bases lay between the germline ends. This CDR3 spans 11 amino acids. Germline V gene data show CDR1 as SGHNT and CDR2 as YYREEE (reference sequence). CDR3 residues: CASSLADTQYF. The CDR3 nucleotides read TGTGCCAGCAGCTTGGCAGATACGCAGTATTTT.

This clone was found once. The chain employs TRBV30 and TRBJ1-2; D is unclear. The V gene lost 5 bases and the J gene lost 1 base, with 5 bases spanning the gap. This CDR3 comprises 11 residues. Germline V CDR1 and CDR2: GTSNPN, SVGIG (reference sequence). The CDR3 is CAWGINYGYTF. DNA for the CDR3: TGTGCCTGGGGAATTAACTATGGCTACACCTTC.

The genes are TRBV5-1 and TRBJ1-1, with 10 bases identical to TRBD1. The CDR3 spans 19 residues. Germline CDR1 SGHRS, CDR2 YFSETQ. V trimming: 2 bases; J trimming: 3 bases; junction bases outside the gene matches: 16. The chain's CDR3 is CASSLAGTGVVGWYTEAFF. The DNA of the CDR3 is TGCGCCAGCAGCTTAGCCGGGACAGGGGTTGTAGGTTGGTACACTGAAGCTTTCTTT.

V is TRBV27 and J is TRBJ1-2; 7 bases line up with TRBD1. The germline V gene has CDR1 MNHEY and CDR2 SMNVEV (reference sequence). This CDR3 spans 16 amino acids. The ends lost 0 bases at V and 7 bases at J; junction bases unmatched: 11. The CDR3 nucleotides read TGTGCCAGCAGTTTATCGAGGGGGGCCGGGACAGTTGGCTACACCTTC. Protein: CASSLSRGAGTVGYTF.

This clone was recorded once. The V and J genes are TRBV19 and TRBJ1-2; 7 positions match TRBD1. With 5 bases clipped from V and 1 base from J, the junction kept 13 bases outside the gene matches. Per germline, CDR1 LNHDA and CDR2 SQIVND (reference sequence). The CDR3 totals 17 residues. Written as DNA, the CDR3 is TGTGCCAGTAGTTCCAGGACAGGACTCACCCTTAACTATGGCTACACCTTC. Translation gives CASSSRTGLTLNYGYTF.

This clone came up once. The chain uses TRBV9 and TRBJ2-1; 8 bases are a match to TRBD2. Germline V lookup: CDR1 SGDLS, CDR2 YYNGEE. This CDR3 has 15 residues. V was clipped by 3 bases and J by 0 bases; unmatched bases: 2. The CDR3 DNA is TGTGCCAGCAGCGGGGGGACTAGCTCCTACAATGAGCAGTTCTTC. It specifies CASSGGTSSYNEQFF.

The chain has TRBV27 and TRBJ1-1; possible D gene TRBD1, 5 bases. This CDR3 is built from 15 residues. Germline V gene data show CDR1 as MNHEY and CDR2 as SMNVEV (reference sequence). V was trimmed by 3 bases and J by 4 bases, leaving 15 bases between them. Written as DNA, the CDR3 is TGTGCCAGCAGTTTCCAGGGATTTGGCGGCACTGAAGCTTTCTTT. It specifies CASSFQGFGGTEAFF.

This chain links TRBV27 with TRBJ2-7, with D perhaps TRBD1 (5 bases). The V gene's germline CDR1 is MNHEY and CDR2 SMNVEV (reference sequence). V was pared by 3 bases and J by 7 bases, with 16 bases between. This CDR3 spans 14 amino acids. This CDR3 is CASSFNFEAGEQYF. The DNA for the CDR3 is TGTGCCAGCAGTTTTAATTTCGAGGCAGGGGAGCAGTACTTC.

The J gene is TRBJ2-7, the V gene TRBV5-4; D gene ambiguous. V lost 1 base to trimming and J lost 4 bases, with 12 bases between them. This CDR3 has 14 residues. In germline, CDR1 is SGHNT, CDR2 YYREEE (reference sequence). The CDR3 sequence is CASSLFAGQYEQYF. The CDR3, as DNA: TGTGCCAGCAGCTTGTTCGCAGGCCAGTACGAGCAGTACTTC.